The 18 T cell receptor beta chains in this list originate from one sample, sequenced in a study of early T cells in non-severe SARS-CoV-2 infection. From the 5' RACE reads, TCRdb called clonotypes with MiXCR, one entry per CDR3 protein. In the table there are 95,000 to 100,000 distinct CDR3 sequences, roughly 13% of which are singletons. What was sequenced was whole blood. These receptors were collected from an adult who was a healthcare worker with PCR-confirmed SARS-CoV-2 infection or an uninfected control (not recorded which).

Ten or more counts support this clonotype. The CDR3 nucleotides read TGTGCCAGTAGTATGATGGCAGACAATCAGCCCCAGCATTTT. Protein: CASSMMADNQPQHF. The V gene is TRBV19, the J gene TRBJ1-5; no reliable D call. Germline V gene lookup returns CDR1 LNHDA and CDR2 SQIVND (reference sequence). The CDR3 has 14 amino acids. Deletions cut 3 bases from V and 3 bases from J, with 9 bases between.

This clonotype was picked up many times. The genes are TRBV18 and TRBJ2-3; no definite D call. Germline-derived CDR1 and CDR2 are KGHSH and LQKENI. The CDR3 totals 13 residues. The V end lost 0 bases, the J end lost 3 bases, and 4 bases lay between the germline ends. Written as DNA, the CDR3 is TGTGCCAGCTCACCACCGACTACAGATACGCAGTATTTT. Amino acids: CASSPPTTDTQYF.

This clonotype showed up many times. The DNA for the CDR3 is TGTGCCAGCAGTTTAAGAAGGGAGAGAGCTTTCTTT. Its translation: CASSLRRERAFF. The chain combines TRBV28 with TRBJ1-1, with unresolved D. The germline gives CDR1 MDHEN, CDR2 SYDVKM. This CDR3 is built from 12 residues. Trimming took 2 bases from V and 10 from J, leaving 11 bases between them.

J is TRBJ2-6 and V is TRBV6-1, with a possible D match to TRBD1 (6 bases). V lost 2 bases to trimming and J lost 4 bases, with 9 bases between them. CDR3 length: 15 amino acids. Germline V lookup: CDR1 MNHNS, CDR2 SASEGT. The CDR3 DNA reads TGTGCCAGCAGTGAAACCGGGACAGGGGCCAACGTCCTGACTTTC. It yields the protein CASSETGTGANVLTF.

This chain links TRBV7-9 with TRBJ1-4; TRBD1 matches at 7 bases. The trim removed 3 bases at V and 5 bases at J, leaving 6 bases unmatched. Germline V gene data show CDR1 as SEHNR and CDR2 as FQNEAQ (reference sequence). The CDR3 runs 15 residues. The CDR3 protein is CASSFLPRGNEKLFF. CDR3 nucleotides: TGTGCCAGCAGCTTCTTGCCCAGGGGGAATGAAAAACTGTTTTTT.

This sequence joins TRBV29-1 and TRBJ2-1; D is unresolved. CDR1 is SQVTM and CDR2 is ANQGSEA in the germline V gene. The CDR3 has 15 amino acids. V lost 1 base and J 0 bases, leaving 10 bases between the germline ends. The CDR3 reads CSVEGTASSYNEQFF. The CDR3 region has the DNA TGCAGCGTTGAAGGTACGGCGAGCTCCTACAATGAGCAGTTCTTC.

This clonotype was observed a few times. This sequence joins TRBV7-2 and TRBJ1-2, with D unclear. Germline V CDR1 and CDR2: SGHTA, FQGNSA. The ends were cut back, 3 bases at V and 7 bases at J, with 12 bases in the middle. CDR3 length equals 13 residues. This CDR3 reads CASSFGQDGGYTF. The CDR3 DNA reads TGTGCCAGCAGCTTTGGGCAGGACGGTGGCTACACCTTC.

This clonotype came up a few times. V is TRBV2 and J is TRBJ1-6; 8 positions match TRBD1. J was trimmed by 10 bases and V by 6 bases; bases with no gene match: 5. The germline V gene encodes CDR1 SNHLY and CDR2 FYNNEI. The CDR3 runs 13 residues. In DNA form, the CDR3 reads TGTGCCAGCAGGGACAGGGAGAGATCACCCCTCCACTTT. This codes for CASRDRERSPLHF.

This clonotype was counted ten times or more. The rearrangement links TRBV5-1 to TRBJ2-2; TRBD2 is a possible D gene (5 bases). The CDR3 loop spans 15 amino acids. V lost 2 bases, J lost 1 base, and 9 bases lay in between. Germline values: CDR1 SGHRS, CDR2 YFSETQ. The chain's CDR3 is CASSLDGMNTGELFF. The CDR3 coding sequence is TGCGCCAGCAGCTTAGACGGGATGAACACCGGGGAGCTGTTTTTT.

This clonotype was picked up many times. This chain uses TRBV3-1 with TRBJ2-1; tentative D call: TRBD1 (6 bases). Trimming removed 2 bases from V and 5 bases from J, with 10 bases in between. CDR1 is LGHDT and CDR2 is YNNKEL in the germline V gene (reference sequence). The CDR3 totals 14 residues. CDR3 bases: TGTGCCAGCAGCCAACCAGGGGTTCACAATGAGCAGTTCTTC. Amino acid sequence: CASSQPGVHNEQFF.

This clonotype appeared many times. This chain uses TRBV29-1 with TRBJ2-3; 8 positions agree with TRBD1. Germline V gene data show CDR1 as SQVTM and CDR2 as ANQGSEA. The CDR3 runs 12 residues. With 5 bases clipped from V and 4 bases from J, the junction kept 2 bases outside the gene matches. The CDR3 DNA is TGCAGCGTTCAGGGGGCCTCAGATACGCAGTATTTT. It yields the protein CSVQGASDTQYF.

The genes are TRBV6-2 or TRBV6-3 and TRBJ2-1; D possibly matches TRBD1 or TRBD2 (6 bases each). V was clipped by 10 bases and J by 7 bases, with 20 bases between them. The germline CDR1 and CDR2 sequences are MNHEY and SVGEGT. The CDR3 runs 14 residues. The DNA of the CDR3 is TGTGCCACTACGGAACGCTGGAGGGGGAATGAGCAGTTCTTC. Translated, it gives CATTERWRGNEQFF.

This clonotype was seen at least ten times. The chain has TRBV6-1 and TRBJ1-5, with 7 nucleotides matching TRBD1. The junction had 5 bases not matched to a gene; V was cut back by 3 bases and J by 6 bases. The CDR3 length is 14 residues. Germline loops: CDR1 MNHNS, CDR2 SASEGT. The CDR3 DNA reads TGTGCCAGCAGTGAGGGACAGACGGGTCAGCCCCAGCATTTT. Protein sequence: CASSEGQTGQPQHF.

The rearrangement joins TRBV5-1 to TRBJ2-7; D ambiguous. Trimming took 0 bases from V and 5 from J, leaving 6 bases between them. The CDR3 spans 12 residues. CDR1 SGHRS and CDR2 YFSETQ come from the germline V gene. CDR3 residues: CASSLGRDEQYF. The DNA of the CDR3 is TGCGCCAGCAGCTTGGGTAGGGACGAGCAGTACTTC.

As regards this clonotype: A read error may be the cause here, since a much bigger clone is one base away. The CDR3 sequence is CASSNSAAGANVLTF. The CDR3 region has the DNA TGTGCCAGCAGTAACTCGGCAGCTGGGGCCAACGTCCTGACTTTC. V is TRBV6-2 or TRBV6-3 and J is TRBJ2-6; D remains ambiguous. This CDR3 contains 15 residues. Germline V gives CDR1 MNHEY, CDR2 SVGEGT.

The chain combines TRBV20-1 with TRBJ1-1; no clear D. Germline-derived CDR1 and CDR2 are DFQATT and SNEGSKA (reference sequence). Trimming stripped 4 bases from V and 8 bases from J, with 5 bases between. This CDR3 has 9 amino acids. CDR3 bases: TGCAGTGCTAACAGAGAAGCTTTCTTT. Amino acid sequence: CSANREAFF.

Comments on this clonotype: No conserved phenylalanine or tryptophan ends this CDR3, so it is likely a read error. The chain couples TRBV7-9 to TRBJ1-5, with D perhaps TRBD1 (6 bases). V lost 4 bases and J lost 3, with 10 bases in between. This CDR3 comprises 14 residues. CDR1 is SEHNR and CDR2 is FQNEAQ in the germline V gene (reference sequence). This CDR3 reads CASSSDRYNQPQHL. As DNA, the CDR3 is TGTGCCAGCAGCTCCGACAGGTACAATCAGCCCCAGCATCTT.

V gene TRBV28 combines with J gene TRBJ1-4; 8 bases agree with TRBD1. After removal of 2 bases from V and 7 bases from J, the junction contained 9 bases not matched to a gene. The CDR3 spans 16 residues. The germline V gene encodes CDR1 MDHEN and CDR2 SYDVKM. The CDR3 region has the DNA TGTGCCAGCAGTTTAGGGGGAACAGGGGGATTTGAAAAACTGTTTTTT. As protein: CASSLGGTGGFEKLFF.